Listed below are T cell receptor beta chains from one sample, sequenced in a study of blood T cell repertoires in COVID-19. The assay was immunoSEQ multiplex PCR, and TCRdb's table has in-frame clones only and misses some. This table holds tens of thousands of clones, 91% found once. Source material: peripheral blood. The source is a woman aged 50 to 60 in a cohort sampled during active COVID-19. CDR3s include the opening cysteine and the closing phenylalanine or tryptophan. Fields, in order: D gene, clone size, J gene, V gene, CDR3 DNA, CDR3 protein. A D gene is named only where the DNA matches it firmly. For some rows the clone size is stated as once, few or many, or as a class when expanded; others skip it.

D gene: -
clone size: -
J gene: TRBJ2-7
V gene: TRBV12-5
CDR3 DNA: TGTGCTAGTGGCCCTGGACAGCCTGGCTTC
CDR3 protein: CASGPGQPGF

D gene: TRBD1
clone size: few
J gene: TRBJ1-6
V gene: TRBV10-3
CDR3 DNA: TGTGCCATCAGCGGGACAGGGAACTATAATTCACCCCTCCACTTT
CDR3 protein: CAISGTGNYNSPLHF

D gene: -
clone size: once
J gene: TRBJ2-7
V gene: TRBV30
CDR3 DNA: TGTGCCTGGAGTGTCGACTCAGGACTAACCTACGAGCAGTACTTC
CDR3 protein: CAWSVDSGLTYEQYF

D gene: -
clone size: -
J gene: TRBJ1-2
V gene: TRBV23-1
CDR3 DNA: TGCGCCAGCAGTCTCTCTGGACTCCAACCCGATGGCTACACCTTC
CDR3 protein: CASSLSGLQPDGYTF

D gene: -
clone size: -
J gene: TRBJ1-2
V gene: TRBV28
CDR3 DNA: TGTGCCAGCAGTTTATACAGGGAGAACTATGGCTACACCTTC
CDR3 protein: CASSLYRENYGYTF

D gene: -
clone size: -
J gene: TRBJ1-1
V gene: TRBV11-1
CDR3 DNA: TGTGCCAGCAGTCAGCGCCCGAACACTGAAGCTTTCTTT
CDR3 protein: CASSQRPNTEAFF

D gene: -
clone size: -
J gene: TRBJ1-2
V gene: TRBV7-2
CDR3 DNA: TGTGCCAGCAGCTTAAACTCCCAACCGGGTGGCTACACCTTC
CDR3 protein: CASSLNSQPGGYTF

D gene: -
clone size: -
J gene: TRBJ2-2
V gene: TRBV5-4
CDR3 DNA: TGTGCCAGCAGCTTGGCCTCACTATTGAACACCGGGGAGCTGTTTTTT
CDR3 protein: CASSLASLLNTGELFF

D gene: -
clone size: -
J gene: TRBJ2-1
V gene: TRBV28
CDR3 DNA: TGTGCCAGCAGTTTAGGTGGGACACGCAATGAGCAGTTCTTC
CDR3 protein: CASSLGGTRNEQFF

D gene: -
clone size: -
J gene: TRBJ2-2
V gene: TRBV6-5
CDR3 DNA: TGTGCCAGCACCTCCGGGGGTACCGGGGAGCTGTTTTTT
CDR3 protein: CASTSGGTGELFF

D gene: TRBD1
clone size: once
J gene: TRBJ1-1
V gene: TRBV30
CDR3 DNA: TGTGCCTGGAGTGGGTCCGATCAGGGGGCCCATGAAGCTTTCTTT
CDR3 protein: CAWSGSDQGAHEAFF

D gene: -
clone size: few
J gene: TRBJ1-2
V gene: TRBV4-2
CDR3 DNA: TGTGCCAGCAGCCAAGAAGGGGCCCTCGCCTTC
CDR3 protein: CASSQEGALAF

D gene: TRBD1
clone size: -
J gene: TRBJ1-1
V gene: TRBV12-5
CDR3 DNA: TGTGCTAGTGGTTCCCGAGGGGGCTACCGGGTTAAGAACACTGAAGCTTTCTTT
CDR3 protein: CASGSRGGYRVKNTEAFF

D gene: TRBD1
clone size: once
J gene: TRBJ2-3
V gene: TRBV29-1
CDR3 DNA: TGCAGCGTCCGGGACAGGAGAACAGATACGCAGTATTTT
CDR3 protein: CSVRDRRTDTQYF

D gene: TRBD2
clone size: -
J gene: TRBJ2-2
V gene: TRBV15
CDR3 DNA: TGTGCCACCAGCAGAGATGCGGGGACTAGCGGGACCGGGGAGCTGTTTTTT
CDR3 protein: CATSRDAGTSGTGELFF

D gene: -
clone size: -
J gene: TRBJ1-3
V gene: TRBV11-3
CDR3 DNA: TGTGCCAGCAACCAACGGGGAGCCGGAAACACCATATATTTT
CDR3 protein: CASNQRGAGNTIYF

D gene: -
clone size: -
J gene: TRBJ1-1
V gene: TRBV18
CDR3 DNA: TGTGCCAGCTCGAGGGAACAGGAAGCTTTCTTT
CDR3 protein: CASSREQEAFF

D gene: -
clone size: few
J gene: TRBJ1-2
V gene: TRBV19
CDR3 DNA: TGTGCCAGTAGCCGGGGGAGGGCGGATGGCTACACCTTC
CDR3 protein: CASSRGRADGYTF

D gene: -
clone size: -
J gene: TRBJ2-2
V gene: TRBV5-1
CDR3 DNA: TGCGCCAGCAGCCATGTAACAGGAATCACCGGGGAGCTGTTTTTT
CDR3 protein: CASSHVTGITGELFF

D gene: TRBD1
clone size: -
J gene: TRBJ2-7
V gene: TRBV7-9
CDR3 DNA: TGTGCCAGCAGCTTCACAGGGGTGAGGGACGAGCAGTACTTC
CDR3 protein: CASSFTGVRDEQYF

D gene: -
clone size: -
J gene: TRBJ1-2
V gene: TRBV23-1
CDR3 DNA: TGCGCCAGCAGTTCAGTAGCCTATGGCTACACCTTC
CDR3 protein: CASSSVAYGYTF

D gene: -
clone size: -
J gene: TRBJ2-7
V gene: TRBV11-2
CDR3 DNA: TGTGCCAGCAGCTTGTGGCGGGGAAAGGACGAGCAGTACTTC
CDR3 protein: CASSLWRGKDEQYF

D gene: -
clone size: few
J gene: TRBJ1-5
V gene: TRBV2
CDR3 DNA: TGTGCCAGCAGCGGGGACTCGGGAGGAGGACAGCCCCAGCATTTT
CDR3 protein: CASSGDSGGGQPQHF

D gene: -
clone size: -
J gene: TRBJ1-1
V gene: TRBV11-3
CDR3 DNA: TGTGCCAGCAGCTTAGGGCAGGAGAACACTGAAGCTTTCTTT
CDR3 protein: CASSLGQENTEAFF

D gene: -
clone size: once
J gene: TRBJ1-4
V gene: TRBV28
CDR3 DNA: TGTGCCAGCAGTTTGGGCAGGGCAACTAATGAAAAACTGTTTTTT
CDR3 protein: CASSLGRATNEKLFF

D gene: TRBD1
clone size: -
J gene: TRBJ2-3
V gene: TRBV27
CDR3 DNA: TGTGCCAGCAGAAACGAGGGGGCCACAGATACGCAGTATTTT
CDR3 protein: CASRNEGATDTQYF

D gene: -
clone size: -
J gene: TRBJ1-2
V gene: TRBV11-2
CDR3 DNA: TGTGCCAGCAGCTTAGGATGGACAGACTATGGCTACACCTTC
CDR3 protein: CASSLGWTDYGYTF

D gene: TRBD1
clone size: -
J gene: TRBJ2-6
V gene: TRBV18
CDR3 DNA: TGTGCCAGCTCACCGACAGGGCCTGGGGCCAACGTCCTGACTTTC
CDR3 protein: CASSPTGPGANVLTF

D gene: -
clone size: -
J gene: TRBJ2-2
V gene: TRBV6-1
CDR3 DNA: TGTGCCAGCAGTGAGCTTAGCGGGGAGCTGTTTTTT
CDR3 protein: CASSELSGELFF

D gene: TRBD1
clone size: -
J gene: TRBJ1-4
V gene: TRBV5-1
CDR3 DNA: TGCGCCAGCAGCTCCGGGACAGAGCCGAGAGGTGAAAAACTGTTTTTT
CDR3 protein: CASSSGTEPRGEKLFF

D gene: -
clone size: -
J gene: TRBJ1-1
V gene: TRBV3-1/TRBV3-2
CDR3 DNA: TGTGCCAGCAGCCAAGATCAAAGAGTTGGAGCTTTCTTT
CDR3 protein: CASSQDQRVGAFF

D gene: TRBD2
clone size: -
J gene: TRBJ2-5
V gene: TRBV5-1
CDR3 DNA: TGCGCCAGCAGCTCGGGGGTGGCGGGAGGGCCCCCAGAGACCCAGTACTTC
CDR3 protein: CASSSGVAGGPPETQYF

D gene: TRBD2
clone size: -
J gene: TRBJ2-1
V gene: TRBV3-1/TRBV3-2
CDR3 DNA: TGTGCCAGCAGCCAAAGTCTAGCGGGAGCCTACAATGAGCAGTTCTTC
CDR3 protein: CASSQSLAGAYNEQFF

D gene: -
clone size: -
J gene: TRBJ1-2
V gene: TRBV19
CDR3 DNA: TGTGCCGCCGGGGGGCAAGGCTATGGCTACACCTTC
CDR3 protein: CAAGGQGYGYTF

D gene: TRBD1
clone size: -
J gene: TRBJ2-7
V gene: TRBV29-1
CDR3 DNA: TGCAGCGTTCTCACAGGGGGCGGCCTCCACGAGCAGTACTTC
CDR3 protein: CSVLTGGGLHEQYF

D gene: TRBD2
clone size: -
J gene: TRBJ2-1
V gene: TRBV27
CDR3 DNA: TGTGCCAGCAGCCCGCTAGCGGGGGGATCCTACAATGAGCAGTTCTTC
CDR3 protein: CASSPLAGGSYNEQFF

D gene: -
clone size: -
J gene: TRBJ2-1
V gene: TRBV19
CDR3 DNA: TGTGCCAGTAGAGGGGCAGCCGTTCAGAGCTCCTACAATGAGCAGTTCTTC
CDR3 protein: CASRGAAVQSSYNEQFF

D gene: -
clone size: -
J gene: TRBJ2-2
V gene: TRBV19
CDR3 DNA: TGTGCCAGTAAAAATGCAGGGGATGCCGGGGAGCTGTTTTTT
CDR3 protein: CASKNAGDAGELFF

D gene: -
clone size: -
J gene: TRBJ2-6
V gene: TRBV5-1
CDR3 DNA: TGCGCCAGCAGCTTTAACTCTGGGGCCAACGTCCTGACTTTC
CDR3 protein: CASSFNSGANVLTF

D gene: TRBD2
clone size: few
J gene: TRBJ2-7
V gene: TRBV11-3
CDR3 DNA: TGTGCCAGCAGCTACAGGACTAGCGGGAGCAACGAGCAGTACTTC
CDR3 protein: CASSYRTSGSNEQYF

D gene: TRBD2
clone size: -
J gene: TRBJ2-2
V gene: TRBV12-5
CDR3 DNA: TGTGCTAGCCGACTAGCGGGGAACACCGGGGAGCTGTTTTTT
CDR3 protein: CASRLAGNTGELFF

D gene: -
clone size: -
J gene: TRBJ1-2
V gene: TRBV27
CDR3 DNA: TGTGCCAGTAGTTTCTCCAGATCCCCCCAGGGTGGCTACACCTTC
CDR3 protein: CASSFSRSPQGGYTF

D gene: -
clone size: -
J gene: TRBJ1-1
V gene: TRBV11-3
CDR3 DNA: TGTGCCAGCAGTCAGGGGACGGACACTGAAGCTTTCTTT
CDR3 protein: CASSQGTDTEAFF

D gene: TRBD2
clone size: -
J gene: TRBJ2-2
V gene: TRBV28
CDR3 DNA: TGTGCCAGCAGTTTACCACTAGCGGCGAACACCGGGGAGCTGTTTTTT
CDR3 protein: CASSLPLAANTGELFF

D gene: TRBD2
clone size: -
J gene: TRBJ2-7
V gene: TRBV14
CDR3 DNA: TGTGCCAGCAGTGCTAGCGGGGGAAGGGAGCAGTACTTC
CDR3 protein: CASSASGGREQYF

D gene: -
clone size: once
J gene: TRBJ1-2
V gene: TRBV21-1
CDR3 DNA: TGTGCCAGGAATGACGGGGGAATGGATGGCTACACCTTC
CDR3 protein: CARNDGGMDGYTF

D gene: -
clone size: -
J gene: TRBJ1-3
V gene: TRBV28
CDR3 DNA: TGTGCCAGCATCCGGGGGACTGGAAACACCATATATTTT
CDR3 protein: CASIRGTGNTIYF

D gene: -
clone size: -
J gene: TRBJ2-7
V gene: TRBV6-2/TRBV6-3
CDR3 DNA: TGTGCCAGCAGTCCGGCGGGGAGCTCCTACGAGCAGTACTTC
CDR3 protein: CASSPAGSSYEQYF

D gene: -
clone size: -
J gene: TRBJ1-5
V gene: TRBV28
CDR3 DNA: TGTGCCAGCAGTTCTCAGGGGTCGTATCAGCCCCAGCATTTT
CDR3 protein: CASSSQGSYQPQHF

D gene: TRBD1
clone size: once
J gene: TRBJ1-2
V gene: TRBV6-5
CDR3 DNA: TGTGCCAGCAGTCCCCGGGACAGGGATGGCTACACCTTC
CDR3 protein: CASSPRDRDGYTF

D gene: -
clone size: -
J gene: TRBJ1-2
V gene: TRBV27
CDR3 DNA: TGTGCCAGCAGTTTGCGGGGTCGGTCTGGCTACACCTTC
CDR3 protein: CASSLRGRSGYTF

D gene: -
clone size: -
J gene: TRBJ1-6
V gene: TRBV9
CDR3 DNA: TGTGCCAGCAGCGCTCGTAGTGATTCACCCCTCCACTTT
CDR3 protein: CASSARSDSPLHF